The clone carrying this T cell receptor beta chain was counted a single time. Sequenced by immunoSEQ multiplex PCR; TCRdb stores in-frame clones only, minus some. The sample shows about 270,000 clones, approximately 86% of them seen only once. The CDR3 has 16 residues. V was pared by 6 bases and J by 12 bases, with 20 bases of the junction left unmatched. Germline CDR1 and CDR2: MNHNY and SVGAGI (reference sequence). These data originate in a study of cytomegalovirus exposure and HLA in healthy donors. Looking at the study overall: The use of the same platform for the 130 or so validation repertoires and the roughly 680 first-cohort repertoires was reported by a later analysis.

This TCR came from a woman younger than 30 in good health and CMV-seronegative. Material: PBMCs. The chain links TRBV6-6 to TRBJ2-4; 7 nucleotides agree with TRBD2. CDR3 amino acids: CASSLVAAGDKVGQYF. The CDR3 region has the DNA TGTGCCAGCAGCCTCGTCGCCGCGGGAGACAAGGTTGGTCAGTACTTC.